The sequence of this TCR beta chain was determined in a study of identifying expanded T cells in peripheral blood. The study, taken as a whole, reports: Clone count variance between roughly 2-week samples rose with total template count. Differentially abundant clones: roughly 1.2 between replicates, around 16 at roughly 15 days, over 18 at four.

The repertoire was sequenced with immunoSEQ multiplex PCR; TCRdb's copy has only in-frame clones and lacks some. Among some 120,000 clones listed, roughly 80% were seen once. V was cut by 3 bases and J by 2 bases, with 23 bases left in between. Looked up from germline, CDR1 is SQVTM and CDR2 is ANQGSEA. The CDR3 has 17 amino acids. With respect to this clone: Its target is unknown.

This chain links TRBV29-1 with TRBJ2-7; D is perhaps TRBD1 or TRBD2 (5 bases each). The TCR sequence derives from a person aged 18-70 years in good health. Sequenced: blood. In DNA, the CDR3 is TGCAGCGTTGAGATTTCCGGAGCCGGGACCGAGACCTACGAGCAGTACTTC. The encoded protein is CSVEISGAGTETYEQYF.